The clone carrying this T cell receptor beta chain was detected only once. The sample belongs to a study of blood T cell repertoires in COVID-19. On the study more broadly: COVID-19 samples, acute and convalescent, were from the United States, Italy and Spain.

Trimming took 8 bases from V and 11 from J, leaving 21 bases between them. Germline V gene data show CDR1 as MGHDK and CDR2 as SYGVNS. This CDR3 comprises 13 residues. In the original processing: Researchers report that nucleated cell counts were estimated from reference gene primer amplification. Libraries were prepared by immunoSEQ multiplex PCR; TCRdb keeps only in-frame clonotypes and omits some of them. The V and J calls and clone size are taken from that table; D and trimming were inferred from the DNA. In the table there are about 220,000 clones, over 65% of which are singletons. The TCR originated in a woman aged 55-70 years who had recovered from COVID-19. Sequenced input: PBMCs or T cells enriched from blood (not recorded which). The rearrangement uses TRBV25-1 and TRBJ1-1; D may be TRBD1 (6 bases). This CDR3 reads CASGSLGALGAFF. The CDR3 DNA follows: TGTGCCAGCGGATCTCTGGGGGCTCTTGGGGCTTTCTTT. The full variable domain, in which reference TRBV25-1 and TRBJ1-1 provide the parts outside the CDR3, is EADIYQTPRYLVIGTGKKITLECSQTMGHDKMYWYQQDPGMELHLIHYSYGVNSTEKGDLSSESTVSRIRTEHFPLTLESARPSHTSQYLCASGSLGALGAFFGQGTRLTVV.